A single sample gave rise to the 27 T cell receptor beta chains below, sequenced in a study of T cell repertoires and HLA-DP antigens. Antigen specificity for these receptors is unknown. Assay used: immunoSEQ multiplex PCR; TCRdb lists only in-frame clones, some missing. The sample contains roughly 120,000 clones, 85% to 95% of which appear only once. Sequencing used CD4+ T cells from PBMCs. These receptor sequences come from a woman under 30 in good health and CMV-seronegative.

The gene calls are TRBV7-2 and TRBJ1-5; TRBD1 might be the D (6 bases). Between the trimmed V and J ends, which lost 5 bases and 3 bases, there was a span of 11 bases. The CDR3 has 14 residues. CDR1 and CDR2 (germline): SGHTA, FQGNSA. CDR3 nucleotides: TGTGCCAGCAGCCTCAGGGGACCCAATCAGCCCCAGCATTTT. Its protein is CASSLRGPNQPQHF.

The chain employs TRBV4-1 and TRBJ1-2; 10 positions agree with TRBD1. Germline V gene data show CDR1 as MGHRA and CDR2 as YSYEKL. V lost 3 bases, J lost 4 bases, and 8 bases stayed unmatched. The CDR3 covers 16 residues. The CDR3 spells CASSHATGGGGYGYTF. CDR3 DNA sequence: TGCGCCAGCAGCCACGCGACAGGGGGCGGAGGCTATGGCTACACCTTC.

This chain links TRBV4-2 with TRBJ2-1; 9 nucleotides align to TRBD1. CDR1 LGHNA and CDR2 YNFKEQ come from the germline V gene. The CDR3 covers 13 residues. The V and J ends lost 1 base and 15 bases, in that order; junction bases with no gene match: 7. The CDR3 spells CASSQGTGESRFF. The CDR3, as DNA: TGTGCCAGCAGCCAAGGGACAGGGGAAAGTCGGTTCTTC.

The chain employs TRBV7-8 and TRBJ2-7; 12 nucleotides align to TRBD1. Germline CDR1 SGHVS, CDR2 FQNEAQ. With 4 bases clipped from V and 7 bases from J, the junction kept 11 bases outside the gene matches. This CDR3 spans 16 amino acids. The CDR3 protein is CASSSIPGQGATEQYF. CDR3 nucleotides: TGTGCCAGCAGCTCGATACCGGGACAGGGGGCGACGGAGCAGTACTTC.

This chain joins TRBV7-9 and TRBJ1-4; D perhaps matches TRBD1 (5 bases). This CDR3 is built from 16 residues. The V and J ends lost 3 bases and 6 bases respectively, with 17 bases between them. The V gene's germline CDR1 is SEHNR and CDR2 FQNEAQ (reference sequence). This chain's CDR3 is CASSFSWGKGDEKLFF. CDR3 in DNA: TGTGCCAGCAGCTTTAGTTGGGGGAAAGGGGATGAAAAACTGTTTTTT.

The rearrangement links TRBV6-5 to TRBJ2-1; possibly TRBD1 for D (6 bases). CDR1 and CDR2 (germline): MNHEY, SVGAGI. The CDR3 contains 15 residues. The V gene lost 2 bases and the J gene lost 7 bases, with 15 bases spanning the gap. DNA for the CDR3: TGTGCCAGCAGTTACGAGCGGAAAGGGGGTAATGAGCAGTTCTTC. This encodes CASSYERKGGNEQFF.

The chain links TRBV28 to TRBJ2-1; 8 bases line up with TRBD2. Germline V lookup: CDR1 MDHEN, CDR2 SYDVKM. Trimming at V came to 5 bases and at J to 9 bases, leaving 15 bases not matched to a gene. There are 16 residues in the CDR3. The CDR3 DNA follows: TGTGCCAGCAGTCTAACGTCAGCGGGAGAGATCCGTGAGCAGTTCTTC. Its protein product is CASSLTSAGEIREQFF.

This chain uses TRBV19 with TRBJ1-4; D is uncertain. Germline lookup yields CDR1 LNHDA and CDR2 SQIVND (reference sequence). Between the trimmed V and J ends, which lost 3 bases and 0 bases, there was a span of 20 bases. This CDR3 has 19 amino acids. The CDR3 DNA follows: TGTGCCAGTAGTATGCGAAGTCGAAGCATACTTGCAACTAATGAAAAACTGTTTTTT. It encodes CASSMRSRSILATNEKLFF.

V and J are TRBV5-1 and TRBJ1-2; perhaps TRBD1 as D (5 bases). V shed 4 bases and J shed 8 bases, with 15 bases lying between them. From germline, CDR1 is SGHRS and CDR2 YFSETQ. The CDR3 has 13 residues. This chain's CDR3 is CASSPVGEKGYTF. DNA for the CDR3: TGCGCCAGCAGCCCGGTAGGGGAAAAGGGCTACACCTTC.

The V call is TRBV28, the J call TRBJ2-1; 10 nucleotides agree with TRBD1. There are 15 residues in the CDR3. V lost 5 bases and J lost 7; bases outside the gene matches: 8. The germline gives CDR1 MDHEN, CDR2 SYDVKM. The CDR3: CASSGAGQGWNEQFF. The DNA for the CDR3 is TGTGCCAGCAGTGGGGCGGGACAGGGGTGGAATGAGCAGTTCTTC. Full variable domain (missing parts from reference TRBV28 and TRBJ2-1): DVKVTQSSRYLVKRTGEKVFLECVQDMDHENMFWYRQDPGLGLRLIYFSYDVKMKEKGDIPEGYSVSREKKERFSLILESASTNQTSMYLCASSGAGQGWNEQFFGPGTRLTVL.

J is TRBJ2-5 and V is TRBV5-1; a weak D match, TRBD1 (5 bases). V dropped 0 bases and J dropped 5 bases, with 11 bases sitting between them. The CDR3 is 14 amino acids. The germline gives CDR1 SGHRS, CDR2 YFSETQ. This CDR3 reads CASSLAGLLETQYF. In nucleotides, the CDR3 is TGCGCCAGCAGCTTGGCAGGGCTTTTGGAGACCCAGTACTTC.

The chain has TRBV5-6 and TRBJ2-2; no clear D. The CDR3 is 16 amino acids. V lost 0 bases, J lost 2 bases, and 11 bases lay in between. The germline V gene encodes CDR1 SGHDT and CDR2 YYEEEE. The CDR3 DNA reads TGTGCCAGCAGCTTGGTTGGGGAAATCAACACCGGGGAGCTGTTTTTT. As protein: CASSLVGEINTGELFF.

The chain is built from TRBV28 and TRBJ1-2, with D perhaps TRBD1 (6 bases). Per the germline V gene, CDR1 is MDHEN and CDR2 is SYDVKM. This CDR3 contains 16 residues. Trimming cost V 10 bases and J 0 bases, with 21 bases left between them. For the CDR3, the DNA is TGTGCCACCCAAGCGGGGGCAAGCCTTACTAACTATGGCTACACCTTC. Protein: CATQAGASLTNYGYTF.

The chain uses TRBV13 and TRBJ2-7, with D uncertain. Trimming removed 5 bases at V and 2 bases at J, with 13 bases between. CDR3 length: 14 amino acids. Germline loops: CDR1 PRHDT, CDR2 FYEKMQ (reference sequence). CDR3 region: CASSLRTPPYEQYF. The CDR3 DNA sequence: TGTGCCAGCAGCCTCCGGACCCCACCCTACGAGCAGTACTTC. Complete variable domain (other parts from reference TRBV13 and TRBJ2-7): AAGVIQSPRHLIKEKRETATLKCYPIPRHDTVYWYQQGPGQDPQFLISFYEKMQSDKGSIPDRFSAQQFSDYHSELNMSSLELGDSALYFCASSLRTPPYEQYFGPGTRLTVT.

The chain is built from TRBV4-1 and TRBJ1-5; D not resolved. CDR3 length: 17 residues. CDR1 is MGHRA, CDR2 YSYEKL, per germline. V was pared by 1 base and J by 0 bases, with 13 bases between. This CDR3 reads CASSQGGWRDSNQPQHF. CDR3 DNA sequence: TGCGCCAGCAGCCAAGGAGGGTGGAGGGATAGCAATCAGCCCCAGCATTTT.

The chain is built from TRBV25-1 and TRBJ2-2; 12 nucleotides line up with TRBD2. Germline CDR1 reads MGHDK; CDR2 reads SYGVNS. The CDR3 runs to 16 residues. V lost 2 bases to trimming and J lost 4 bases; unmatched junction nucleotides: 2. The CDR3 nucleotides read TGTGCCAGCAGTGAAGCTAGCGGGAGGGGCACCGGGGAGCTGTTTTTT. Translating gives CASSEASGRGTGELFF. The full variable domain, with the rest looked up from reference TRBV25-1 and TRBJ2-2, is EADIYQTPRYLVIGTGKKITLECSQTMGHDKMYWYQQDPGMELHLIHYSYGVNSTEKGDLSSESTVSRIRTEHFPLTLESARPSHTSQYLCASSEASGRGTGELFFGEGSRLTVL.

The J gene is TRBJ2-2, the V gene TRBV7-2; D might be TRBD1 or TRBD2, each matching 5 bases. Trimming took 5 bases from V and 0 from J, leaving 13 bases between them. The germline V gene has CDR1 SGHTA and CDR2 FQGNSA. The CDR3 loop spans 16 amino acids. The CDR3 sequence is CASSISGTANTGELFF. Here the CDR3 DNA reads TGTGCCAGCAGCATCTCCGGGACCGCGAACACCGGGGAGCTGTTTTTT.

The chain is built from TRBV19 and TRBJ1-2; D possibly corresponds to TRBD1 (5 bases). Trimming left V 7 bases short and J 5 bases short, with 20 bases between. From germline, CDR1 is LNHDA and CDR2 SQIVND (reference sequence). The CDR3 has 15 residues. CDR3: CASTVRGHPGYGYTF. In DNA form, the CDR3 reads TGTGCCAGTACCGTGAGAGGACACCCTGGTTATGGCTACACCTTC.

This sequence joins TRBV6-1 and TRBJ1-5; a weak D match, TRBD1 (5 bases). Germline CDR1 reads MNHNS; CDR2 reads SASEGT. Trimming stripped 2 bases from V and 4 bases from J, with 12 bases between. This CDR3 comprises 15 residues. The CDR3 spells CASSEPLWGNQPQHF. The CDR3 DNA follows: TGTGCCAGCAGTGAACCGCTGTGGGGGAATCAGCCCCAGCATTTT.

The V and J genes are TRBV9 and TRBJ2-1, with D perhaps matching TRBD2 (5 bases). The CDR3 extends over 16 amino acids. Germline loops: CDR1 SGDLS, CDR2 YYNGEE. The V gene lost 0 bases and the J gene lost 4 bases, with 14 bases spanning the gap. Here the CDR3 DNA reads TGTGCCAGCAGCGTAGCGGCTAACACGGGATACAATGAGCAGTTCTTC. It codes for CASSVAANTGYNEQFF. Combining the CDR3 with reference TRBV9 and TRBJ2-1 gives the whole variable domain DSGVTQTPKHLITATGQRVTLRCSPRSGDLSVYWYQQSLDQGLQFLIQYYNGEERAKGNILERFSAQQFPDLHSELNLSSLELGDSALYFCASSVAANTGYNEQFFGPGTRLTVL.

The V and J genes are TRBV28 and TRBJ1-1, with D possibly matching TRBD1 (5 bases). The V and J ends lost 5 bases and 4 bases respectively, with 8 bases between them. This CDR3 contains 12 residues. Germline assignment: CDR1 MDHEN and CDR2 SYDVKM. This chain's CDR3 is CASSAGFTEAFF. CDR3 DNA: TGTGCCAGCAGTGCAGGGTTCACTGAAGCTTTCTTT.

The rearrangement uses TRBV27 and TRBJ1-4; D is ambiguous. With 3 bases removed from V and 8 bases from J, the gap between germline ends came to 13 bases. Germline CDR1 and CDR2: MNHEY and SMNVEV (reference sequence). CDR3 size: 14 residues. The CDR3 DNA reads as TGTGCCAGCAGTTTGTCTGGGATTGGGGAAAAACTGTTTTTT. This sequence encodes CASSLSGIGEKLFF. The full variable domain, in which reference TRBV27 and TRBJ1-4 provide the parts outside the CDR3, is EAQVTQNPRYLITVTGKKLTVTCSQNMNHEYMSWYRQDPGLGLRQIYYSMNVEVTDKGDVPEGYKVSRKEKRNFPLILESPSPNQTSLYFCASSLSGIGEKLFFGSGTQLSVL.

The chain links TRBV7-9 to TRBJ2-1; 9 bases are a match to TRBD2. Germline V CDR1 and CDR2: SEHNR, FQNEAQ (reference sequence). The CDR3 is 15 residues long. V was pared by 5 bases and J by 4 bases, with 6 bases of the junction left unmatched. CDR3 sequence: CASSLGLAGYNEQFF. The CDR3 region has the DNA TGTGCCAGCAGCCTCGGGCTAGCGGGATACAATGAGCAGTTCTTC.

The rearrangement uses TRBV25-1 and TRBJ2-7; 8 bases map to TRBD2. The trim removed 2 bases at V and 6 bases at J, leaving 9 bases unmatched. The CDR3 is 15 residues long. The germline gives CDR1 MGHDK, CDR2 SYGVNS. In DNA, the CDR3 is TGTGCCAGCAGTGAAGCTACGGGGGGGGCGGGCGAGCAGTACTTC. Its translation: CASSEATGGAGEQYF.

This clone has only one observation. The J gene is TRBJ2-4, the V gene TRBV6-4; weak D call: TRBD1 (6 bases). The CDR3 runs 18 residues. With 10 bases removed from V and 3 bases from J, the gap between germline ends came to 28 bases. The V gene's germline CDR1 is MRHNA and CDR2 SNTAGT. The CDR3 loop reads CAIPVPGTNRAGKNIQYF. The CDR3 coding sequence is TGTGCCATCCCAGTCCCAGGGACAAACAGGGCAGGCAAAAACATTCAGTACTTC.

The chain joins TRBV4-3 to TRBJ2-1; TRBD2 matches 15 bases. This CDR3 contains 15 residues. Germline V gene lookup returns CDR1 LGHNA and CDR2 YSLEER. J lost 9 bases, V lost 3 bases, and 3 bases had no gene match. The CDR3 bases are TGCGCCAGCAGCCACGGACTAGCGGGGGGGTCTGAGCAGTTCTTC. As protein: CASSHGLAGGSEQFF.

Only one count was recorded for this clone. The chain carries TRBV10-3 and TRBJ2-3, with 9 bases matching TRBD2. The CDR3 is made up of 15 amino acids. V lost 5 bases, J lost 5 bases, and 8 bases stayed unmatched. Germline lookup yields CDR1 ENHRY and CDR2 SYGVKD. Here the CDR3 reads CAISISGSLGDTQYF. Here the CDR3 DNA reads TGTGCCATCAGTATTAGCGGGAGTTTAGGAGATACGCAGTATTTT.